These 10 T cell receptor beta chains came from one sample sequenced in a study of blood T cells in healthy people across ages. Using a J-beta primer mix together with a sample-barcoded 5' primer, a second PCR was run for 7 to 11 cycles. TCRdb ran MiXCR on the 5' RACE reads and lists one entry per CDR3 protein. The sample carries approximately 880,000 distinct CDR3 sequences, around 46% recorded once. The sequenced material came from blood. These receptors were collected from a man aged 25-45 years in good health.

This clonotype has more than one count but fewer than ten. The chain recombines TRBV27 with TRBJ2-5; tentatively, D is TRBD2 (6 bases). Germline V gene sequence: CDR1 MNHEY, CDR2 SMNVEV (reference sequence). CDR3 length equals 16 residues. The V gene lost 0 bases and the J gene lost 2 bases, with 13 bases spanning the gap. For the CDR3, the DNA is TGTGCCAGCAGTTTATCTGTAGCGGCTATGCAAGAGACCCAGTACTTC. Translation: CASSLSVAAMQETQYF.

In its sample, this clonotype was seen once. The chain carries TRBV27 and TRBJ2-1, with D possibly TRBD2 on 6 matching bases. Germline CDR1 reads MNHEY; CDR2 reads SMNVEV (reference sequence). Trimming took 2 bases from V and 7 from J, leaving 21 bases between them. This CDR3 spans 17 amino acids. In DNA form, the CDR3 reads TGTGCCAGCAGTTTAGACGGTCGCGGCTGGGGGGATAATGAGCAGTTCTTC. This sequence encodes CASSLDGRGWGDNEQFF.

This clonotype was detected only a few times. The CDR3 bases are TGCGCCAGCAGCCGGATTACAGGGAGTGATTCACCCCTCCACTTT. This gives the protein CASSRITGSDSPLHF. The chain is built from TRBV5-1 and TRBJ1-6; a weak D match, TRBD1 (6 bases). CDR3 size: 15 residues. Germline V gives CDR1 SGHRS, CDR2 YFSETQ. The V end lost 4 bases, the J end lost 8 bases, and 16 bases lay between the germline ends.

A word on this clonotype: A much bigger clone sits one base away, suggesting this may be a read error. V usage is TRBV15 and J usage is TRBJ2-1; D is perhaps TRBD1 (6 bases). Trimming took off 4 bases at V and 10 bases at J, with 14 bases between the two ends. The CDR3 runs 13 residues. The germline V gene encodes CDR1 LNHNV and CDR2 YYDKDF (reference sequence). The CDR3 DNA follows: TGTGCCACCAGCACAGGGGTCTCCTACGAGCAGTTCTTC. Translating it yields CATSTGVSYEQFF.

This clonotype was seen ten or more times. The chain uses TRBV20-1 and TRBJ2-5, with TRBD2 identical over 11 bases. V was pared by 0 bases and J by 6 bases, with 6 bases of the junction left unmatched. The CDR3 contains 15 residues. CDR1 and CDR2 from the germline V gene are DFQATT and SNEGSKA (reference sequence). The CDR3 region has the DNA TGCAGTGCTAGAGAGCCTAGCGGGGGGTTAAAGACCCAGTACTTC. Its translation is CSAREPSGGLKTQYF.

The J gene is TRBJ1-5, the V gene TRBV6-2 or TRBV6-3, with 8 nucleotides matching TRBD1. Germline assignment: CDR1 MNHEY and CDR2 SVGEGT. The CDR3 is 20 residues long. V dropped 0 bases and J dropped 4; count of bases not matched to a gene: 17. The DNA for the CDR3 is TGTGCCAGCAGTTACTCGATTTTGACAGGGGTTCCCCCTGGGAATCAGCCCCAGCATTTT. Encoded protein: CASSYSILTGVPPGNQPQHF.

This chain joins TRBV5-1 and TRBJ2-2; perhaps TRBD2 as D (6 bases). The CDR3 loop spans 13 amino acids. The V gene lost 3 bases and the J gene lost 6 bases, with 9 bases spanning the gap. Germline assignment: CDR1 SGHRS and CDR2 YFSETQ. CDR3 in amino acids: CASSSEGAGELFF. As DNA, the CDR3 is TGCGCCAGCAGCTCGGAGGGTGCCGGGGAGCTGTTTTTT.

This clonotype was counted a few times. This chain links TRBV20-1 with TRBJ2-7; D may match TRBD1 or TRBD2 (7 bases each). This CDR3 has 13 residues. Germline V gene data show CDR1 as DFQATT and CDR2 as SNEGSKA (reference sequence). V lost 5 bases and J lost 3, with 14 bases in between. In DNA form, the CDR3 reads TGCAGTGCTCAGGGGGGGGGCCTCTACGAGCAGTACTTC. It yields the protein CSAQGGGLYEQYF.

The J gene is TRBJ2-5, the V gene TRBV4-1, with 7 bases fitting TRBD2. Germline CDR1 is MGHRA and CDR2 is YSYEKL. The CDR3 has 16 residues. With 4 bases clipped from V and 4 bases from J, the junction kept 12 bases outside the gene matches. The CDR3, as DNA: TGCGCCAGCAGCCCGCTCGGGGGGTCTCTAATAGAGACCCAGTACTTC. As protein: CASSPLGGSLIETQYF.

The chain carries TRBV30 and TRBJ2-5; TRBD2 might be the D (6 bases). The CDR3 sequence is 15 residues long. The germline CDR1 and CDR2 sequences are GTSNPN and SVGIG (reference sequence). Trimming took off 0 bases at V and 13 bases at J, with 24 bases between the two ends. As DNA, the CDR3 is TGTGCCTGGAGTGTAGGATTTGGGCAGCGGGTAGGAATGTACTTC. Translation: CAWSVGFGQRVGMYF.